This TCR beta chain derives from a study of T-cell memory formation after mild COVID-19. With 1 base clipped from V and 6 bases from J, the junction kept 8 bases outside the gene matches. CDR1 is SGHVS and CDR2 is FQNEAQ in the germline V gene. CDR3 length: 17 amino acids. Libraries for TCRalpha and TCRbeta carried sample barcodes and unique molecular identifiers via 5'RACE. From the 5' RACE reads, TCRdb called clonotypes with MiXCR, one entry per CDR3 protein. The data hold a few hundred thousand distinct CDR3 sequences, with approximately 27% observed a single time. Input material: PBMCs or a T cell subset sorted from them (not recorded which). The V and J genes are TRBV7-8 and TRBJ2-4; 11 nucleotides agree with TRBD1. The clonotype originates from an adult woman who had mild COVID-19 (a few samples of this study predate the infection). Cell type and time point are not known. The CDR3 nucleotides are TGTGCCAGCAGCTTAGTCGATTTTGGACAGGGGGCAAACATTCAGTACTTC. Amino acid sequence: CASSLVDFGQGANIQYF.